This T cell receptor beta chain stems from a study of blood T cell repertoires in COVID-19. Study at large: Donors in the United States, Italy and Spain gave samples during acute or convalescent COVID-19.

In the source study's methods: Amplification of reference gene primers was used by the study to estimate nucleated cell counts. Clones were read by immunoSEQ multiplex PCR, and TCRdb kept only the in-frame ones, dropping some. The V and J calls and clone size come from that table; D and trimming were worked out from the DNA. The table records approximately 300,000 clones, 92% of them present only once. CDR3 length: 15 residues. Deletions cut 1 base from V and 4 bases from J, with 13 bases between. The germline V gene encodes CDR1 LNHDA and CDR2 SQIVND (reference sequence). Across about two dozen US areas, participants ranged in age from about 18 to 90 years. Each recovered donor of Cohort 3 presented with two negative PCRs, clearance, or symptom resolution.

This TCR came from a woman between 25 and 40 years old who had recovered from COVID-19. The material sequenced was PBMCs or T cells enriched from blood (not recorded which). The rearrangement uses TRBV19 and TRBJ1-2; D is unresolved. Here the CDR3 reads CASSIGGGGLYGYTF. CDR3 DNA sequence: TGTGCCAGTAGTATAGGAGGCGGCGGACTCTATGGCTACACCTTC. The whole variable domain, remainder taken from reference TRBV19 and TRBJ1-2, is DGGITQSPKYLFRKEGQNVTLSCEQNLNHDAMYWYRQDPGQGLRLIYYSQIVNDFQKGDIAEGYSVSREKKESFPLTVTSAQKNPTAFYLCASSIGGGGLYGYTFGSGTRLTVV.